Following are 27 T cell receptor beta chains from one sample sequenced in a study of CD8 T cells in ankylosing spondylitis. TCRdb recomputed calls from the 5' RACE reads with MiXCR, one row per CDR3 protein. The data show about 250,000 distinct CDR3 sequences, 30% to 40% seen once. Sequenced sample: blood, either unsorted or a sorted T cell fraction (not recorded which). Source of these receptors: a male donor with ankylosing spondylitis or in good health (not recorded which).

V is TRBV24-1 and J is TRBJ2-1; the match to TRBD2 covers 9 bases. CDR1 KGHDR and CDR2 SFDVKD come from the germline V gene. Losses at the gene ends were 3 bases for V and 4 bases for J; bases not matched to a gene: 12. The CDR3 totals 18 residues. The CDR3 bases are TGTGCCACCAGTGATCCATCTTCCAGCGGGGGGAATTACAATGAGCAGTTCTTC. Protein product: CATSDPSSSGGNYNEQFF.

This clonotype was recorded once. This chain joins TRBV3-1 and TRBJ2-5; 11 bases map to TRBD2. The CDR3 has 16 residues. CDR1 and CDR2 (germline): LGHDT, YNNKEL (reference sequence). V lost 1 base and J lost 5; bases outside the gene matches: 6. The DNA for the CDR3 is TGTGCCAGCAGCCAAGTGCTAGCGGGGGGCCTGGAGACCCAGTACTTC. Protein: CASSQVLAGGLETQYF.

Only a few counts were recorded for this clonotype. The V and J genes are TRBV12-3 or TRBV12-4 and TRBJ2-3, with 9 nucleotides matching TRBD2. The CDR3 is 15 residues long. With V trimmed by 4 bases and J by 0 bases, 2 bases remained unmatched. CDR3 coding DNA: TGTGCCAGCAGTTCCGGGACTAGCAGCACAGATACGCAGTATTTT. The encoded protein is CASSSGTSSTDTQYF.

The chain joins TRBV28 to TRBJ2-1; 7 bases agree with TRBD1. Per germline, CDR1 MDHEN and CDR2 SYDVKM. The CDR3 consists of 15 residues. Unmatched junction bases numbered 11, after V lost 5 bases and J lost 7 bases. The DNA of the CDR3 is TGTGCCAGCAGTCCGCACGGGACAGTAGGGAATGAGCAGTTCTTC. Translated, it gives CASSPHGTVGNEQFF.

This clonotype was counted between two and nine times. V gene TRBV10-3 combines with J gene TRBJ2-1; no definite D call. Germline V gives CDR1 ENHRY, CDR2 SYGVKD. This CDR3 is 16 amino acids long. The V and J ends lost 4 bases and 5 bases respectively, with 18 bases between them. The CDR3, as DNA: TGTGCCATCAGTGGAGTTGTCTCAGTCGTCGACAATGAGCAGTTCTTC. Translated, it gives CAISGVVSVVDNEQFF.

The chain carries TRBV5-1 and TRBJ2-7, with TRBD1 identical over 7 bases. The CDR3 contains 11 residues. The germline V gene has CDR1 SGHRS and CDR2 YFSETQ. With 0 bases clipped from V and 12 bases from J, the junction kept 3 bases outside the gene matches. CDR3 coding DNA: TGCGCCAGCAGCTTGGGGGGACAGACGTACTTC. Its protein is CASSLGGQTYF.

This clonotype was recorded a few times. The J gene is TRBJ2-5, the V gene TRBV5-6, with 7 bases lining up with TRBD2. V lost 0 bases and J lost 4; bases outside the gene matches: 12. Germline-derived CDR1 and CDR2 are SGHDT and YYEEEE. The CDR3 is 17 amino acids. This chain's CDR3 is CASSLDGLAVLPETQYF. CDR3 DNA: TGTGCCAGCAGCTTGGATGGTCTAGCGGTTCTTCCAGAGACCCAGTACTTC.

Of note for this clonotype: The junction and the germline gene differ at one end; a read error may be behind it. This chain uses TRBV7-8 with TRBJ1-6; D ambiguous. There are 16 residues in the CDR3. Germline CDR1 reads SGHVS; CDR2 reads FQNEAQ. The CDR3, as DNA: TGTGCCAGCAGCTCTTATGAAGGGATCTATAATTCCCCCCTCCACTTT. This codes for CASSSYEGIYNSPLHF.

The CDR3 here is CASSWDSYNEQFF. In DNA, the CDR3 is TGTGCCAGCAGTTGGGACAGTTACAATGAGCAGTTCTTC. This chain joins TRBV6-5 and TRBJ2-1; TRBD1 matches at 7 bases. In germline, CDR1 is MNHEY, CDR2 SVGAGI. The CDR3 runs to 13 residues. V shed 4 bases, J shed 4 bases, and the junction held 1 base outside the gene matches.

J is TRBJ1-5 and V is TRBV6-1; D is possibly TRBD1 (6 bases). Trimming left V 5 bases short and J 6 bases short, with 14 bases between. Looked up from germline, CDR1 is MNHNS and CDR2 is SASEGT. CDR3 size: 14 residues. The CDR3 loop is CASSPEGGSQPQHF. The CDR3 nucleotides read TGTGCCAGCAGTCCAGAGGGGGGAAGTCAGCCCCAGCATTTT.

The table lists this clonotype with a few counts. The gene calls are TRBV20-1 and TRBJ2-5; 9 nucleotides line up with TRBD1. Per germline, CDR1 DFQATT and CDR2 SNEGSKA (reference sequence). The CDR3 is 15 residues long. The J segment lost 5 bases and the V segment lost 6 bases, leaving 13 bases of the junction unmatched. CDR3 residues: CSAPPWTGDVETQYF. As DNA, the CDR3 is TGCAGTGCCCCCCCTTGGACAGGGGACGTTGAGACCCAGTACTTC.

This clonotype was observed many times. The V gene is TRBV12-3 or TRBV12-4, the J gene TRBJ2-7, with unresolved D. This CDR3 has 11 amino acids. V was pared by 3 bases and J by 5 bases, with 5 bases between. The CDR3 DNA sequence: TGTGCCAGCAGTTTCGTAGACGAGCAGTACTTC. This gives the protein CASSFVDEQYF.

In its sample, this clonotype was seen a few times. The V call is TRBV5-6, the J call TRBJ1-2; tentatively, D is TRBD1 (5 bases). Germline-derived CDR1 and CDR2 are SGHDT and YYEEEE. There are 13 residues in the CDR3. Between the trimmed V and J ends, which lost 0 bases and 8 bases, there was a span of 11 bases. CDR3 protein: CASSLAEGDGYTF. The CDR3 nucleotides are TGTGCCAGCAGCTTGGCCGAAGGGGACGGCTACACCTTC.

This clonotype was picked up a small number of times. V and J are TRBV29-1 and TRBJ2-1; D may be TRBD1 or TRBD2 (6 bases each). Germline loops: CDR1 SQVTM, CDR2 ANQGSEA. V was pared by 6 bases and J by 5 bases, with 14 bases between. The CDR3 is made up of 13 amino acids. CDR3 sequence reads: CSVRRDTNNEQFF. The CDR3 coding sequence is TGCAGCGTGAGGCGGGACACCAACAATGAGCAGTTCTTC.

The table lists this clonotype with many counts. The DNA of the CDR3 is TGCAGCGTTCAGCTGTACGGGCAAGACACTGAAGCTTTCTTT. Its protein product is CSVQLYGQDTEAFF. The rearrangement joins TRBV29-1 to TRBJ1-1; no reliable D call. Trimming took off 5 bases at V and 3 bases at J, with 16 bases between the two ends. The CDR3 sequence is 14 residues long. The V gene's germline CDR1 is SQVTM and CDR2 ANQGSEA.

The chain has TRBV12-3 or TRBV12-4 and TRBJ1-3; D unclear. The CDR3 contains 15 residues. V shed 0 bases and J shed 0 bases, with 6 bases lying between them. CDR3: CASSLAFSSGNTIYF. In DNA form, the CDR3 reads TGTGCCAGCAGTTTAGCATTCAGCTCTGGAAACACCATATATTTT.

This sequence joins TRBV12-3 or TRBV12-4 and TRBJ2-5, with 9 bases identical to TRBD1. The J segment lost 2 bases and the V segment lost 6 bases, leaving 7 bases of the junction unmatched. The CDR3 sequence is 15 residues long. CDR3 residues: CASRPDRGGQETQYF. As DNA, the CDR3 is TGTGCCAGCAGACCCGACAGGGGGGGACAAGAGACCCAGTACTTC.

The rearrangement links TRBV6-1 to TRBJ2-6; D is uncertain. This CDR3 has 17 residues. V was pared by 6 bases and J by 2 bases, with 17 bases between. Germline V gives CDR1 MNHNS, CDR2 SASEGT. Written as DNA, the CDR3 is TGTGCCAGCAGCGATGGGGTGGGATATGCTGGGGCCAACGTCCTGACTTTC. It specifies CASSDGVGYAGANVLTF.

The chain has TRBV30 and TRBJ1-1; D may be TRBD1 (6 bases). CDR3 length: 13 amino acids. V lost 5 bases and J lost 11, with 21 bases in between. CDR1 is GTSNPN and CDR2 is SVGIG in the germline V gene (reference sequence). CDR3 residues: CAWDAFRGALAFF. The CDR3 coding sequence is TGTGCCTGGGATGCCTTTCGGGGGGCCTTGGCTTTCTTT.

The chain employs TRBV10-3 and TRBJ1-4; D unresolved. CDR1 and CDR2 from the germline V gene are ENHRY and SYGVKD. This CDR3 is 17 amino acids long. Trimming stripped 2 bases from V and 1 base from J, with 14 bases between. The CDR3 DNA sequence: TGTGCCATCAGTGAGACCCGGGCCCGAGGAACTAATGAAAAACTGTTTTTT. Its translation: CAISETRARGTNEKLFF.

This chain uses TRBV9 with TRBJ2-3; D call uncertain. Trimming removed 0 bases from V and 5 bases from J, with 19 bases in between. CDR1 SGDLS and CDR2 YYNGEE come from the germline V gene. CDR3 length: 17 residues. Here the CDR3 DNA reads TGTGCCAGCAGCGTAGTCCCCCTAGGGTCCTTCCAAGATACGCAGTATTTT. It translates to CASSVVPLGSFQDTQYF.

V is TRBV5-8 and J is TRBJ1-3, with D maybe TRBD1 (6 bases). Per the germline V gene, CDR1 is SGHTS and CDR2 is YDEGEE. The CDR3 consists of 15 residues. V gave up 0 bases and J gave up 4 bases, with 11 bases separating them. Here the CDR3 DNA reads TGTGCCAGCAGCTTGGACGGGGGCGGCGGAAACACCATATATTTT. Translated, it gives CASSLDGGGGNTIYF.

This sequence joins TRBV4-1 and TRBJ1-3; TRBD1 might be the D (6 bases). Trimming removed 3 bases from V and 4 bases from J, with 16 bases in between. Germline V lookup: CDR1 MGHRA, CDR2 YSYEKL. CDR3 length: 16 amino acids. The CDR3 loop reads CASSQELQGAGNTIYF. The CDR3 region has the DNA TGCGCCAGCAGCCAGGAACTACAGGGAGCAGGAAACACCATATATTTT.

The rearrangement uses TRBV7-6 and TRBJ2-7; D is unclear. The CDR3 loop spans 14 amino acids. Per the germline V gene, CDR1 is SGHVS and CDR2 is FNYEAQ. The ends were cut back, 2 bases at V and 2 bases at J, with 10 bases in the middle. The CDR3 DNA follows: TGTGCCAGCAGCTTACAAGCTGGGACCTACGAGCAGTACTTC. Protein: CASSLQAGTYEQYF.

V gene TRBV4-1 combines with J gene TRBJ1-2; D is possibly TRBD1 (5 bases). This CDR3 has 19 amino acids. Germline V gives CDR1 MGHRA, CDR2 YSYEKL. The V end was cut by 1 base, the J end by 1 base, with 22 bases between. CDR3 sequence (DNA): TGCGCCAGCAGCCAAGTCGCCGTCGTGGCCAGGGAGGATAACTATGGCTACACCTTC. Translated, it gives CASSQVAVVAREDNYGYTF.

The chain is built from TRBV24-1 and TRBJ2-2; 8 positions match TRBD1. After removal of 5 bases from V and 3 bases from J, the junction contained 13 bases not matched to a gene. This CDR3 is 18 amino acids long. Per the germline V gene, CDR1 is KGHDR and CDR2 is SFDVKD. CDR3 coding DNA: TGTGCCACCAGTGGCGGACAGGGATTCTATCCCTACACCGGGGAGCTGTTTTTT. Its translation: CATSGGQGFYPYTGELFF.

The rearrangement joins TRBV20-1 to TRBJ2-1; D is possibly TRBD1 (7 bases). Trimming stripped 3 bases from V and 7 bases from J, with 19 bases between. This CDR3 spans 15 amino acids. The germline CDR1 and CDR2 sequences are DFQATT and SNEGSKA (reference sequence). CDR3 sequence reads: CSASLGGQAGNEQFF. Here the CDR3 DNA reads TGCAGTGCTAGTTTAGGTGGACAGGCGGGAAATGAGCAGTTCTTC.